A selection of T cell receptor beta chains follows, all from one sample in a study of radiotherapy plus CTLA-4 blockade in lung cancer. The assay was immunoSEQ multiplex PCR, and TCRdb's table has in-frame clones only and misses some. The sample records roughly 120,000 clones, 78% being singletons. The sequencing used peripheral blood, collected from a patient treated with radiotherapy plus ipilimumab. These receptors were taken from a human donor with non-small cell lung cancer who had a partial response to radiotherapy plus ipilimumab. Both conserved end residues are part of each CDR3. Each record gives: V gene, J gene, D gene, clone size, CDR3 protein, CDR3 DNA. D genes are given only for firm matches. Expanded clones get a size class; other rows say once, few or many, or leave the size out.

V gene: TRBV4-1; J gene: TRBJ2-3; D gene: -; clone size: -; CDR3 protein: CASSQDWRAMVDTQYF; CDR3 DNA: TGCGCCAGCAGCCAAGATTGGCGAGCGATGGTGGATACGCAGTATTTT
V gene: TRBV7-9; J gene: TRBJ1-5; D gene: TRBD1; clone size: -; CDR3 protein: CASSPTGFQPQHF; CDR3 DNA: TGTGCCAGCAGCCCGACAGGGTTTCAGCCCCAGCATTTT
V gene: TRBV6-4; J gene: TRBJ2-1; D gene: -; clone size: few; CDR3 protein: CASSGSAELNEQFF; CDR3 DNA: TGTGCCAGCAGTGGATCAGCGGAGCTAAATGAGCAGTTCTTC
V gene: TRBV15; J gene: TRBJ2-7; D gene: TRBD1; clone size: -; CDR3 protein: CATSRAAGTGPYEQYF; CDR3 DNA: TGTGCCACCAGCAGGGCTGCCGGGACAGGACCCTACGAGCAGTACTTC
V gene: TRBV4-1; J gene: TRBJ2-5; D gene: TRBD2; clone size: -; CDR3 protein: CASSQGVRGWYQETQYF; CDR3 DNA: TGCGCCAGCAGCCAAGGGGTGCGGGGGTGGTACCAAGAGACCCAGTACTTC
V gene: TRBV19; J gene: TRBJ2-3; D gene: -; clone size: -; CDR3 protein: CASSIPFLASRTDTQYF; CDR3 DNA: TGTGCCAGTAGTATACCGTTTCTAGCGTCGCGCACAGATACGCAGTATTTT
V gene: TRBV5-1; J gene: TRBJ1-4; D gene: -; clone size: once; CDR3 protein: CASSLNTGLDEKLFF; CDR3 DNA: TGCGCCAGCAGCCTAAATACCGGTCTAGATGAAAAACTGTTTTTT
V gene: TRBV5-4; J gene: TRBJ2-2; D gene: -; clone size: -; CDR3 protein: CASSLLLTGELFF; CDR3 DNA: TGTGCCAGCAGCTTACTTCTGACCGGGGAGCTGTTTTTT
V gene: TRBV6-5; J gene: TRBJ2-5; D gene: -; clone size: -; CDR3 protein: CASSPTDLAGTQYF; CDR3 DNA: TGTGCCAGCAGTCCGACAGATTTAGCAGGGACCCAGTACTTC
V gene: TRBV18; J gene: TRBJ1-2; D gene: -; clone size: -; CDR3 protein: CASFGGDYGYTF; CDR3 DNA: TGTGCCAGCTTCGGAGGGGACTATGGCTACACCTTC
V gene: TRBV7-6; J gene: TRBJ2-5; D gene: TRBD1; clone size: -; CDR3 protein: CASSLNTGESQYF; CDR3 DNA: TGTGCCAGCAGCTTAAACACAGGGGAATCCCAGTACTTC
V gene: TRBV7-9; J gene: TRBJ1-2; D gene: -; clone size: -; CDR3 protein: CASSLQGYGYTF; CDR3 DNA: TGTGCCAGCAGCTTACAGGGTTATGGCTACACCTTC
V gene: TRBV30; J gene: TRBJ1-2; D gene: -; clone size: -; CDR3 protein: CAWSAQGGGYTF; CDR3 DNA: TGTGCCTGGAGTGCTCAGGGAGGAGGCTACACCTTC
V gene: TRBV19; J gene: TRBJ2-4; D gene: TRBD1; clone size: -; CDR3 protein: CASEGQGRNIQYF; CDR3 DNA: TGTGCCAGTGAGGGACAGGGGAGAAACATTCAGTACTTC